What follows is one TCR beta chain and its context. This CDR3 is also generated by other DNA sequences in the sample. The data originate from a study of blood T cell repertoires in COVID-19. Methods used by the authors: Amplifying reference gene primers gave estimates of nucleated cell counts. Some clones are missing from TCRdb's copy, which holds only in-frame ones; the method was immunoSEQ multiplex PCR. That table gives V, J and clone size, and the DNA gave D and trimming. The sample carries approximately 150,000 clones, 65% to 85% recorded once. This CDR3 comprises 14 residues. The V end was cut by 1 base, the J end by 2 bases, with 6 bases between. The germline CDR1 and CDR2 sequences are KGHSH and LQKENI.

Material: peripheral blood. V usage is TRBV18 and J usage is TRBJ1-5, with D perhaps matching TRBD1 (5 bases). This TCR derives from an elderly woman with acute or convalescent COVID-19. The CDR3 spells CASSPQGGNQPQHF. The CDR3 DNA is TGTGCCAGCTCACCACAAGGGGGCAATCAGCCCCAGCATTTT. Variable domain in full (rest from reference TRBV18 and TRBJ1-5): NAGVMQNPRHLVRRRGQEARLRCSPMKGHSHVYWYRQLPEEGLKFMVYLQKENIIDESGMPKERFSAEFPKEGPSILRIQQVVRGDSAAYFCASSPQGGNQPQHFGDGTRLSIL.